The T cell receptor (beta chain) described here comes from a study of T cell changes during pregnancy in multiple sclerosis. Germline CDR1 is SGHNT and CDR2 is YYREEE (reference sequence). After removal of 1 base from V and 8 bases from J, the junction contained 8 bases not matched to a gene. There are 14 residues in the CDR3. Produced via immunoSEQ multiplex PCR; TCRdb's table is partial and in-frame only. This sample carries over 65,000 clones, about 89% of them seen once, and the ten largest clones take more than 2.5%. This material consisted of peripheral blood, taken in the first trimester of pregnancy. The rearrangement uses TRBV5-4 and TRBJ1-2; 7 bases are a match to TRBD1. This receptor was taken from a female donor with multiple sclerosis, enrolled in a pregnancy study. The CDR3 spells CASSLFEGAGGYTF. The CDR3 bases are TGTGCCAGCAGCTTGTTTGAGGGGGCGGGAGGCTACACCTTC.